The clone carrying this T cell receptor (beta chain) was found a few times. The sample belongs to a study of blood T cell repertoires in COVID-19. Background on the study: COVID-19 samples collected from the United States, Italy and Spain covered acute and convalescent phases.

This CDR3 comprises 14 residues. Losses at the gene ends were 11 bases for V and 6 bases for J; bases not matched to a gene: 11. Looked up from germline, CDR1 is KGHSH and CDR2 is LQKENI. Original processing methods: Counts of nucleated cells, estimated from reference gene primer amplification, were obtained. Using immunoSEQ multiplex PCR, the repertoire was profiled, and TCRdb retains in-frame clones only, with some absent. The V and J calls and clone size come from that table; D and trimming were worked out from the DNA. The table lists about 88,000 clones, about two thirds of them singletons. The sample comprised peripheral blood. The chain has TRBV18 and TRBJ2-5, with 11 bases aligning to TRBD2. This clonotype was sampled from a woman in her sixties in a cohort sampled during active or convalescent COVID-19. The CDR3 sequence: CAGETSGATKTQYF. DNA of the CDR3: TGTGCCGGGGAGACTAGCGGGGCCACGAAGACCCAGTACTTC.